The rows below give T cell receptor beta chains drawn from one sample of a study of T cells in Graves' hyperthyroidism and ophthalmopathy. From the multiplex PCR reads, TCRdb called clonotypes with MiXCR, one entry per CDR3 protein. The sample has roughly 640,000 distinct CDR3 sequences, 16% seen once. Sequenced input: blood. These receptors were obtained from a woman between 40 and 55 years old with Graves' ophthalmopathy. Each CDR3 is given with its conserved first and last residue. A D gene is named only where the DNA matches it firmly. Clone size is given for some rows only: seen once, a few or many times, or a class if the clone is expanded.

clone_size: few
j_call: TRBJ2-2
d_call: -
v_call: TRBV2
cdr3_nt: TGTGCCAGCAGTGAAAACAGGAACACCGGGGAGCTGTTTTTT
cdr3_aa: CASSENRNTGELFF

clone_size: few
j_call: TRBJ1-1
d_call: -
v_call: TRBV2
cdr3_nt: TGTGCCAGCAGCCCAACAGGGACGGGAAGCACTGAAGCTTTCTTT
cdr3_aa: CASSPTGTGSTEAFF

clone_size: -
j_call: TRBJ2-1
d_call: TRBD2
v_call: TRBV10-3
cdr3_nt: TGTGCCATCAGCGAATCACTAGCGGGAGTTGAGCAGTTCTTC
cdr3_aa: CAISESLAGVEQFF

clone_size: many
j_call: TRBJ2-3
d_call: TRBD2
v_call: TRBV12-3/TRBV12-4
cdr3_nt: TGTGCCAGCAGTTTTAGGGTGGGGGAGGGGACAGATACGCAGTATTTT
cdr3_aa: CASSFRVGEGTDTQYF

clone_size: -
j_call: TRBJ1-1
d_call: -
v_call: TRBV5-5
cdr3_nt: TGTGCCGGTCTCCCCGTTGACGGGAGTGGGTCGGGCACTGAAGCTTTCTTT
cdr3_aa: CAGLPVDGSGSGTEAFF

clone_size: many
j_call: TRBJ2-1
d_call: -
v_call: TRBV18
cdr3_nt: TGTGCCAGCTCACCCACTAGGGGGATTTCGGATGAGCAGTTCTTC
cdr3_aa: CASSPTRGISDEQFF

clone_size: -
j_call: TRBJ2-3
d_call: -
v_call: TRBV20-1
cdr3_nt: TGCAGTGCTAGGGACCAAACCTTCACAGATACGCAGTATTTT
cdr3_aa: CSARDQTFTDTQYF

clone_size: -
j_call: TRBJ2-5
d_call: -
v_call: TRBV19
cdr3_nt: TGTGCCAGTAGTATGAGAGAGACCCAGTACTTC
cdr3_aa: CASSMRETQYF

clone_size: few
j_call: TRBJ1-2
d_call: -
v_call: TRBV6-1
cdr3_nt: TGTGCCAGCAGTGAGGGGTCGGACTATGGCTACACCTTC
cdr3_aa: CASSEGSDYGYTF

clone_size: many
j_call: TRBJ1-5
d_call: TRBD1
v_call: TRBV2
cdr3_nt: TGTGCCAGCAATACAGGGGGGGATCAGCCCCAGCATTTT
cdr3_aa: CASNTGGDQPQHF

clone_size: -
j_call: TRBJ2-7
d_call: TRBD2
v_call: TRBV5-1
cdr3_nt: TGCGCCAGCAGCCTTACTAGCGGGAGCTCCTACAATGAGCAGTACTTC
cdr3_aa: CASSLTSGSSYNEQYF

clone_size: many
j_call: TRBJ1-1
d_call: -
v_call: TRBV12-3/TRBV12-4
cdr3_nt: TGTGCCAGCAGCGGACCCCGGGGAAAGGGGAACACTGAAGCTTTCTTT
cdr3_aa: CASSGPRGKGNTEAFF

clone_size: -
j_call: TRBJ2-1
d_call: -
v_call: TRBV6-1
cdr3_nt: TGTGCCAGCAGGCGTACTAGGGAGCAGTTCTTC
cdr3_aa: CASRRTREQFF

clone_size: many
j_call: TRBJ1-2
d_call: -
v_call: TRBV2
cdr3_nt: TGTGCCAGCAGCGAACAGGGCGTCAATGGCTACACCTTC
cdr3_aa: CASSEQGVNGYTF

clone_size: few
j_call: TRBJ1-2
d_call: -
v_call: TRBV5-5
cdr3_nt: TGTGCCAGCAGCCTAGAGTTTATTAACTATGGCTACACCTTC
cdr3_aa: CASSLEFINYGYTF

clone_size: many
j_call: TRBJ2-7
d_call: TRBD2
v_call: TRBV6-5
cdr3_nt: TGTGCCAGCAGTTACGAAGCGGGGGGCCCCCGAGAGCAGTACTTC
cdr3_aa: CASSYEAGGPREQYF

clone_size: many
j_call: TRBJ2-5
d_call: TRBD2
v_call: TRBV20-1
cdr3_nt: TGCAGTGCCCCGACTAGCGGGAAAGAGACCCAGTACTTC
cdr3_aa: CSAPTSGKETQYF

clone_size: many
j_call: TRBJ2-3
d_call: TRBD2
v_call: TRBV11-2
cdr3_nt: TGTGCCAGCAGCACTAGCGGCACAGATACGCAGTATTTT
cdr3_aa: CASSTSGTDTQYF

clone_size: many
j_call: TRBJ1-1
d_call: TRBD1
v_call: TRBV2
cdr3_nt: TGTGCCAGCAGTGTAAGGACAGGCCACACTGAAGCTTTCTTT
cdr3_aa: CASSVRTGHTEAFF

clone_size: few
j_call: TRBJ2-3
d_call: -
v_call: TRBV3-1
cdr3_nt: TGTGCCAGCAGCGCCGGGACCTCCAGGAATACGCAGTATTTT
cdr3_aa: CASSAGTSRNTQYF

clone_size: -
j_call: TRBJ2-1
d_call: TRBD1
v_call: TRBV20-1
cdr3_nt: TGCAGTGCTAATCCAGTCCCGACAGGGGGGGGGGGGGTTTACAATGAGCAGTTCTTC
cdr3_aa: CSANPVPTGGGGVYNEQFF

clone_size: few
j_call: TRBJ1-2
d_call: -
v_call: TRBV12-5
cdr3_nt: TGTGCTAGTGGTTTGTGGGGGGCGCGTGGCTACACCTTC
cdr3_aa: CASGLWGARGYTF

clone_size: -
j_call: TRBJ2-2
d_call: -
v_call: TRBV28
cdr3_nt: TGTGCCAGCAGTTCGGGGACGGAACATAACGGGGAGCTGTTTTTT
cdr3_aa: CASSSGTEHNGELFF

clone_size: many
j_call: TRBJ1-1
d_call: TRBD1
v_call: TRBV18
cdr3_nt: TGTGCCAGCTCACCATCGACAGGGCTGAACACTGAAGCTTTCTTT
cdr3_aa: CASSPSTGLNTEAFF

clone_size: -
j_call: TRBJ2-1
d_call: TRBD2
v_call: TRBV20-1
cdr3_nt: TGCAGTGCTAGCTTTAGCGGGAGGGCCCCCTTCGCCCTTACCTACAATGAGCAGTTCTTC
cdr3_aa: CSASFSGRAPFALTYNEQFF

clone_size: -
j_call: TRBJ2-7
d_call: TRBD2
v_call: TRBV6-4
cdr3_nt: TGTGCCAGCAGTGGGGGGACTAGCGGGTTCTACTACGAGCAGTACTTC
cdr3_aa: CASSGGTSGFYYEQYF

clone_size: -
j_call: TRBJ2-7
d_call: -
v_call: TRBV14
cdr3_nt: TGTGCCAGCAGCCAAGAACTAGGGGCGTACGAGCAGTACTTC
cdr3_aa: CASSQELGAYEQYF

clone_size: -
j_call: TRBJ2-1
d_call: -
v_call: TRBV6-5
cdr3_nt: TGTGCCAGCAGTTACTCGGCGGACAATGAGCAGTTCTTC
cdr3_aa: CASSYSADNEQFF

clone_size: many
j_call: TRBJ2-3
d_call: -
v_call: TRBV3-1
cdr3_nt: TGTGCCAGCAGCCAAGATGCTAGCGGCACAGATACGCAGTATTTT
cdr3_aa: CASSQDASGTDTQYF